This passage covers 24 T cell receptor beta chains from one sample sequenced in a study of cytomegalovirus exposure and HLA in healthy donors. The PCR had 60 Vbeta and 13 Jbeta primers. Sequenced by immunoSEQ multiplex PCR; TCRdb stores in-frame clones only, minus some. Altogether more than 90,000 clones are present, roughly 74% being singletons, with the ten largest covering around 0.79%. Sequenced material: PBMCs. These receptors were obtained from a woman aged 25 to 39 in good health and CMV-seronegative.

The rearrangement uses TRBV5-1 and TRBJ2-3; 10 nucleotides match TRBD2. CDR1 and CDR2 from the germline V gene are SGHRS and YFSETQ. V lost 0 bases to trimming and J lost 6 bases; unmatched junction nucleotides: 10. CDR3 length equals 17 residues. Here the CDR3 reads CASSLDISGAGGDTQYF. The CDR3 bases are TGCGCCAGCAGCTTGGATATATCGGGAGCGGGAGGGGATACGCAGTATTTT.

The genes are TRBV28 and TRBJ2-3; TRBD1 agrees at 8 bases. The CDR3 length is 16 residues. The germline V gene encodes CDR1 MDHEN and CDR2 SYDVKM. V shed 3 bases, J shed 2 bases, and the junction held 7 bases outside the gene matches. DNA of the CDR3: TGTGCCAGCAGTTTTCGACAGGGGAGTAACACAGATACGCAGTATTTT. It is translated as CASSFRQGSNTDTQYF.

This clone was seen only once. The CDR3 spells CASSIRDWGYGYTF. Written as DNA, the CDR3 is TGCGCCAGCAGCATCCGGGACTGGGGCTATGGCTACACCTTC. The V gene is TRBV5-1, the J gene TRBJ1-2; D may be TRBD1 (5 bases). V was trimmed by 4 bases and J by 4 bases, leaving 14 bases between them. The CDR3 is made up of 14 amino acids. Germline V gene sequence: CDR1 SGHRS, CDR2 YFSETQ.

The V call is TRBV6-5, the J call TRBJ2-2; TRBD2 matches at 7 bases. The CDR3 runs 15 residues. With V trimmed by 3 bases and J by 6 bases, 7 bases remained unmatched. Germline CDR1 is MNHEY and CDR2 is SVGAGI. Here the CDR3 reads CASSYHAGAAGELFF. CDR3 DNA sequence: TGTGCCAGCAGTTATCACGCGGGAGCGGCCGGGGAGCTGTTTTTT.

V is TRBV5-6 and J is TRBJ1-3; D unresolved. CDR3 length: 18 residues. Per the germline V gene, CDR1 is SGHDT and CDR2 is YYEEEE. Trimming left V 3 bases short and J 0 bases short, with 19 bases between. CDR3 residues: CASSSGSVSRFSGNTIYF. CDR3 sequence (DNA): TGTGCCAGCAGCTCGGGAAGCGTCAGCCGTTTCTCTGGAAACACCATATATTTT.

This clone was seen a few times. The CDR3 region is CASSLVGQGRMELFF. CDR3 sequence (DNA): TGTGCCAGCAGCTTAGTCGGACAGGGCAGGATGGAACTGTTTTTT. This chain links TRBV7-2 with TRBJ1-4; 8 bases align to TRBD1. V lost 1 base and J lost 12; bases outside the gene matches: 10. Germline-derived CDR1 and CDR2 are SGHTA and FQGNSA. The CDR3 covers 15 residues.

This clone turned up a few times. The chain recombines TRBV6-5 with TRBJ1-2; TRBD1 is a possible D gene (5 bases). Germline V gene data show CDR1 as MNHEY and CDR2 as SVGAGI. V gave up 6 bases and J gave up 4 bases, with 15 bases separating them. The CDR3 has 14 residues. Here the CDR3 DNA reads TGTGCCAGCAGCTTATCACAGGATGCCTATGGCTACACCTTC. This translates into CASSLSQDAYGYTF.

This clone was found once. V gene TRBV5-1 combines with J gene TRBJ1-1, with TRBD1 identical over 8 bases. CDR3 length: 16 amino acids. V shed 2 bases, J shed 1 base, and the junction held 7 bases outside the gene matches. Germline V gene data show CDR1 as SGHRS and CDR2 as YFSETQ. CDR3 in amino acids: CASSFRTGWTNTEAFF. The CDR3 coding sequence is TGCGCCAGCAGCTTCCGGACAGGGTGGACGAACACTGAAGCTTTCTTT.

The chain joins TRBV15 to TRBJ1-3, with D uncertain. Per the germline V gene, CDR1 is LNHNV and CDR2 is YYDKDF (reference sequence). The V and J ends lost 4 bases and 3 bases respectively, with 13 bases between them. This CDR3 is built from 15 residues. CDR3 in amino acids: CATSILGTSGNTIYF. CDR3 DNA: TGTGCCACCAGCATCCTAGGAACGAGTGGAAACACCATATATTTT.

The chain recombines TRBV6-5 with TRBJ1-4; the D is unclear. Germline V gives CDR1 MNHEY, CDR2 SVGAGI. The CDR3 consists of 15 residues. Deletions cut 5 bases from V and 0 bases from J, with 10 bases between. For the CDR3, the DNA is TGTGCCAGCAGTCCCCAGACAACAACTAATGAAAAACTGTTTTTT. Translated: CASSPQTTTNEKLFF.

The chain uses TRBV5-1 and TRBJ1-1; 7 bases are shared with TRBD1. Germline loops: CDR1 SGHRS, CDR2 YFSETQ. V lost 4 bases, J lost 4 bases, and 10 bases stayed unmatched. The CDR3 totals 15 residues. The CDR3 here is CASSLLEGARTEAFF. CDR3 sequence (DNA): TGCGCCAGCAGCCTCTTAGAGGGGGCTCGCACTGAAGCTTTCTTT.

This rearrangement joins TRBV6-5 to TRBJ2-7; 10 bases agree with TRBD1. Looked up from germline, CDR1 is MNHEY and CDR2 is SVGAGI. V lost 5 bases and J lost 2; bases outside the gene matches: 6. CDR3 length: 15 residues. The chain's CDR3 is CASSDLGQGTYEQYF. The CDR3 DNA reads TGTGCCAGCAGTGACTTGGGACAGGGGACCTACGAGCAGTACTTC.

The chain employs TRBV6-5 and TRBJ1-2; the match to TRBD1 covers 9 bases. With V trimmed by 5 bases and J by 5 bases, 3 bases remained unmatched. This CDR3 has 13 amino acids. The germline gives CDR1 MNHEY, CDR2 SVGAGI. For the CDR3, the DNA is TGTGCCAGCAGTCTGGACAGGGGATATGGCTACACCTTC. This sequence encodes CASSLDRGYGYTF.

This chain connects TRBV6-5 to TRBJ2-7; tentative D call: TRBD1 (5 bases). Per germline, CDR1 MNHEY and CDR2 SVGAGI. The CDR3 has 13 residues. V was clipped by 2 bases and J by 6 bases, with 11 bases between them. The CDR3 DNA follows: TGTGCCAGCAGTTACACCCCCAGGGTCGAGCAGTACTTC. Its translation is CASSYTPRVEQYF.

The chain carries TRBV19 and TRBJ1-2; 7 nucleotides agree with TRBD1. After removal of 5 bases from V and 3 bases from J, the junction contained 3 bases not matched to a gene. Germline lookup yields CDR1 LNHDA and CDR2 SQIVND (reference sequence). This CDR3 region has 13 residues. In DNA, the CDR3 is TGTGCCAGTAGTCTACAGGGGTACTATGGCTACACCTTC. Encoded protein: CASSLQGYYGYTF.

The chain combines TRBV29-1 with TRBJ2-1, with 7 bases matching TRBD2. Germline V gene data show CDR1 as SQVTM and CDR2 as ANQGSEA. The junction had 9 bases not matched to a gene; V was cut back by 4 bases and J by 6 bases. The CDR3 loop spans 14 amino acids. This CDR3 is CSVGTGGFSNEQFF. The CDR3 coding sequence is TGCAGCGTTGGGACGGGGGGTTTCTCCAATGAGCAGTTCTTC.

The rearrangement uses TRBV7-2 and TRBJ1-6; TRBD1 is a possible D gene (5 bases). With 1 base removed from V and 10 bases from J, the gap between germline ends came to 17 bases. The CDR3 is 16 amino acids. The germline V gene encodes CDR1 SGHTA and CDR2 FQGNSA. The CDR3 DNA follows: TGTGCCAGCAGCTTAGGGGGAGGCGGGACGGGCTCACCCCTCCACTTT. The encoded protein is CASSLGGGGTGSPLHF.

The chain joins TRBV30 to TRBJ2-2; D unclear. CDR1 is GTSNPN and CDR2 is SVGIG in the germline V gene (reference sequence). The CDR3 has 12 amino acids. The V end was cut by 2 bases, the J end by 6 bases, with 7 bases between. CDR3: CAWSPVSGELFF. In DNA form, the CDR3 reads TGTGCCTGGAGTCCCGTCTCCGGGGAGCTGTTTTTT. Together with reference TRBV30 and TRBJ2-2, the CDR3 gives the full variable domain: SQTIHQWPATLVQPVGSPLSLECTVEGTSNPNLYWYRQAAGRGLQLLFYSVGIGQISSEVPQNLSASRPQDRQFILSSKKLLLSDSGFYLCAWSPVSGELFFGEGSRLTVL.

This clone was detected only once. The rearrangement joins TRBV20-1 to TRBJ1-2; D unclear. Germline-derived CDR1 and CDR2 are DFQATT and SNEGSKA (reference sequence). This CDR3 has 11 residues. Between the trimmed V and J ends, which lost 6 bases and 4 bases, there was a span of 9 bases. CDR3 amino acids: CSAPNSYGYTF. Written as DNA, the CDR3 is TGCAGTGCCCCAAATTCCTATGGCTACACCTTC.

The gene calls are TRBV9 and TRBJ1-1; D not resolved. The germline V gene encodes CDR1 SGDLS and CDR2 YYNGEE. This CDR3 has 14 residues. Between the trimmed V and J ends, which lost 5 bases and 0 bases, there was a span of 11 bases. The CDR3 nucleotides are TGTGCCAGCAGTGCTGTCGGGGTGAACACTGAAGCTTTCTTT. It yields the protein CASSAVGVNTEAFF. Full variable domain (rest looked up from reference TRBV9 and TRBJ1-1): DSGVTQTPKHLITATGQRVTLRCSPRSGDLSVYWYQQSLDQGLQFLIQYYNGEERAKGNILERFSAQQFPDLHSELNLSSLELGDSALYFCASSAVGVNTEAFFGQGTRLTVV.

This chain links TRBV9 with TRBJ2-1; TRBD2 matches at 8 bases. The V segment lost 0 bases and the J segment 9 bases; nucleotides outside the gene matches: 8. The CDR3 is 15 amino acids. Germline loops: CDR1 SGDLS, CDR2 YYNGEE. The CDR3, as DNA: TGTGCCAGCAGCGTAGCGGGGGGGAGTTCCAGTGAGCAGTTCTTC. As protein: CASSVAGGSSSEQFF.

Only a few counts were recorded for this clone. The J gene is TRBJ2-7, the V gene TRBV19, with D uncertain. The CDR3 extends over 16 amino acids. Trimming left V 0 bases short and J 2 bases short, with 14 bases between. Germline lookup yields CDR1 LNHDA and CDR2 SQIVND (reference sequence). The CDR3 coding sequence is TGTGCCAGTAGTATAGATCTGCTAAGCCCGACCTACGAGCAGTACTTC. Translating gives CASSIDLLSPTYEQYF.

In DNA form, the CDR3 reads TGTGCCAGCAGCCTCCCGGGGGATGAGCAGTTCTTC. Translated, it gives CASSLPGDEQFF. V usage is TRBV11-2 and J usage is TRBJ2-1; tentative D call: TRBD2 (6 bases). This CDR3 contains 12 residues. Germline lookup yields CDR1 SGHAT and CDR2 FQNNGV. V was trimmed by 5 bases and J by 8 bases, leaving 10 bases between them.

Only a few counts were recorded for this clone. The gene calls are TRBV25-1 and TRBJ1-3, with D hard to call. CDR1 MGHDK and CDR2 SYGVNS come from the germline V gene. The CDR3 extends over 13 amino acids. Between the trimmed V and J ends, which lost 4 bases and 5 bases, there was a span of 9 bases. In nucleotides, the CDR3 is TGTGCCAGCAGTGGGGCCAGAAGAAACACCATATATTTT. This sequence encodes CASSGARRNTIYF.